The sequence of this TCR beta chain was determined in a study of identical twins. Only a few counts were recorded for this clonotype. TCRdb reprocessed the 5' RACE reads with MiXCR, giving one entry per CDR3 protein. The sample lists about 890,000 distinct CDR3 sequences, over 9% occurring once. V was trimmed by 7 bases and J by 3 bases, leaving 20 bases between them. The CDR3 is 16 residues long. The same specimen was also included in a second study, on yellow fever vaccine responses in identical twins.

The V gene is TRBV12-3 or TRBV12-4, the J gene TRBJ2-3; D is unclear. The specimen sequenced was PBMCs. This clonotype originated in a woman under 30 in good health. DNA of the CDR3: TGTGCCAGCAATCTCGGGCCGTCAACGGCTACAGATACGCAGTATTTT. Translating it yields CASNLGPSTATDTQYF.